The 6 T cell receptor beta chains reported below all come from one sample, sequenced in a study of Ad26.COV2.S vaccination and SARS-CoV-2 variants (dated by TCRdb to the early 2020s). In light of the paper, this sample's treatment or condition label describes: some 20 received Ad26.COV2.S at low or high dose, single or two shots; roughly 5 received placebo; per-sample allocation not given. For vaccine and placebo recipients, repertoires were sequenced using samples collected on day 63 after the first injection. To prepare the library, the immunoSEQ multiplex PCR assay was applied. What TCRdb holds here is the immuneACCESS table cut down to in-frame rearrangements. Part of the clones is not present; checked against another copy, under half of the missing clones reflect an unresolved V gene, and the others are unexplained. The sample contains some 370,000 clones, 83% of them found a single time. The ten top clones hold about 8% of the sample.

The starting material was peripheral blood, obtained in a trial of Ad26.COV2.S vaccine versus placebo. The receptors come from a person aged 18-65 years who received the Ad26.COV2.S COVID-19 vaccine or a placebo.

A single count supports this clone. J is TRBJ1-5 and V is TRBV2; a weak D match, TRBD1 (5 bases). Germline V gene lookup returns CDR1 SNHLY and CDR2 FYNNEI. Trimming stripped 4 bases from V and 3 bases from J, with 10 bases between. CDR3 size: 14 residues. CDR3 nucleotide sequence: TGTGCCAGCAGTGCCTCAGGGACCAATCAGCCCCAGCATTTT. As protein: CASSASGTNQPQHF.

The rearrangement joins TRBV5-1 to TRBJ2-1; 11 positions match TRBD1. CDR3 size: 16 residues. The V segment lost 6 bases and the J segment 0 bases; nucleotides outside the gene matches: 5. In germline, CDR1 is SGHRS, CDR2 YFSETQ. The CDR3 reads CASTFGTGGSYNEQFF. The CDR3 nucleotides are TGCGCCAGCACCTTTGGGACAGGGGGCTCCTACAATGAGCAGTTCTTC.

V gene TRBV21-1 combines with J gene TRBJ2-7; TRBD2 was called by the table and not checked on the DNA. TRBV21-1 corresponds to a pseudogene. The length of the CDR3 is 14 residues. DNA for the CDR3: TGTGCCAGCAGCAAAATAAAGGGACTCGACGAGCAGTACTTC. Amino acid sequence: CASSKIKGLDEQYF.

This clone was observed once. The CDR3 DNA reads as TGTGCCAGCAGCCAAGAGCCGGGCTTCTTCACAGATACGCAGTATTTT. Its translation: CASSQEPGFFTDTQYF. This chain links TRBV3-1 (or the pseudogene TRBV3-2) with TRBJ2-3; D remains ambiguous. V gave up 0 bases and J gave up 2 bases, with 12 bases separating them. Germline CDR1 is LGHDT and CDR2 is YNNKEL (reference sequence). The CDR3 covers 16 residues.

This chain links TRBV18 with TRBJ2-7; D uncertain. The V end was cut by 2 bases, the J end by 3 bases, with 14 bases between. The length of the CDR3 is 15 residues. Germline V CDR1 and CDR2: KGHSH, LQKENI. The CDR3 DNA is TGTGCCAGCTCACCATCCTCCAGACCTCTCTACGAGCAGTACTTC. Its translation: CASSPSSRPLYEQYF.

This clone was seen a single time. A much larger clone differs by one base, so this may be a read error. This chain links TRBV11-3 with TRBJ2-2; no clear D gene. Trimming pared 5 bases from V and 5 bases from J, leaving 6 bases between. The CDR3 spans 12 residues. Per the germline V gene, CDR1 is SGHNT and CDR2 is YENEEA. CDR3: CASSLWTGELFF. The CDR3 coding sequence is TGTGCCAGCAGCCTCTGGACCGGGGAGCTGTTTTTT.